Only a few counts were recorded for the clone carrying this T cell receptor (beta chain). These data originate in a study of blood T cell repertoires in COVID-19. Study at large: Samples representing acute and convalescent COVID-19 were sourced from the United States, Italy and Spain. PBMCs, B-cell-depleted T cells, or T cells provided the cDNA or gDNA that made up the material.

Authors' processing steps: Using reference gene primer amplification, nucleated cell counts were estimated. Here immunoSEQ multiplex PCR was the method, and the copy in TCRdb shows in-frame clones only, minus some. V and J calls and clone size are given by that table; D and trimming were obtained from the DNA. Of over 300,000 clones in the sample, 89% were seen once. Germline V lookup: CDR1 MDHEN, CDR2 SYDVKM. The CDR3 extends over 16 amino acids. The V gene end was trimmed by 5 bases and the J gene end by 6 bases; junction bases not matched to a gene: 14. This chain links TRBV28 with TRBJ2-7; 9 nucleotides align to TRBD1. Sequenced: peripheral blood. The TCR sequence derives from a man between 35 and 55 years old with acute or convalescent COVID-19. As DNA, the CDR3 is TGTGCCAGCAGTCCCCTTTGGTACAGGGGGCATGGCGAGCAGTACTTC. It is translated as CASSPLWYRGHGEQYF.